Presented here are 21 T cell receptor beta chains from one specimen sequenced in a study of molecular identifiers for immune sequencing clone quantification. From the PCR reads, TCRdb called clonotypes with MiXCR, one entry per CDR3 protein. Here the sample spans around 40,000 distinct CDR3 sequences, roughly 21% being singletons. Sequencing input: naive CD8+ T cells from blood, with Jurkat cell RNA spiked in. Subset meaning: FACS-sorted CD8+CD4-CCR7+CD45RA+ naive T cells. The receptor source for this set is a human donor in good health. Some libraries in this study had Jurkat cell RNA spiked in.

This clonotype occurred a few times. The V and J genes are TRBV7-9 and TRBJ2-7, with D perhaps TRBD2 (5 bases). Trimming took 6 bases from V and 2 from J, leaving 11 bases between them. The V gene's germline CDR1 is SEHNR and CDR2 FQNEAQ (reference sequence). CDR3 length: 13 amino acids. The CDR3 here is CASSFPGTYEQYF. CDR3 nucleotide sequence: TGTGCCAGCAGTTTTCCGGGGACCTACGAGCAGTACTTC.

This clonotype was seen many times. The chain joins TRBV19 to TRBJ2-5; D assignment may be TRBD1 or TRBD2 (6 bases each). Germline V gene data show CDR1 as LNHDA and CDR2 as SQIVND (reference sequence). The germline V and J ends were trimmed by 5 bases and 1 base, with 14 bases remaining between them. The CDR3 has 15 residues. CDR3 sequence: CASSPRGRPQETQYF. CDR3 in DNA: TGTGCCAGTAGTCCCCGGGGGCGACCCCAAGAGACCCAGTACTTC.

Ten or more counts support this clonotype. The V gene is TRBV5-1, the J gene TRBJ2-3; 12 bases match TRBD2. Germline V gives CDR1 SGHRS, CDR2 YFSETQ. This CDR3 is 17 amino acids long. With V trimmed by 1 base and J by 6 bases, 9 bases remained unmatched. CDR3 protein: CASSLFASGGAGDTQYF. The CDR3 nucleotides are TGCGCCAGCAGCTTGTTTGCTAGCGGGGGGGCCGGGGATACGCAGTATTTT.

V and J are TRBV7-2 and TRBJ1-3, with unresolved D. V lost 1 base, J lost 0 bases, and 10 bases lay in between. Germline V lookup: CDR1 SGHTA, CDR2 FQGNSA. This CDR3 contains 16 residues. The CDR3 sequence: CASSLDYTLSGNTIYF. In DNA, the CDR3 is TGTGCCAGCAGCTTAGATTATACGCTCTCTGGAAACACCATATATTTT.

This clonotype came up many times. The chain employs TRBV4-1 and TRBJ2-3, with 7 bases matching TRBD2. The CDR3 length is 17 residues. V lost 0 bases to trimming and J lost 4 bases; unmatched junction nucleotides: 10. Per the germline V gene, CDR1 is MGHRA and CDR2 is YSYEKL. The CDR3 region has the DNA TGCGCCAGCAGCCAAGATCTTACTAGCGCCTGGTCAGATACGCAGTATTTT. Protein product: CASSQDLTSAWSDTQYF.

Ten or more counts support this clonotype. This chain joins TRBV29-1 and TRBJ2-7, with TRBD2 as a possible D gene (5 bases). The V gene lost 0 bases and the J gene lost 4 bases, with 16 bases spanning the gap. This CDR3 spans 15 amino acids. Germline V lookup: CDR1 SQVTM, CDR2 ANQGSEA. This chain's CDR3 is CSVEDREGLGYEQYF. The CDR3 region has the DNA TGCAGCGTTGAAGATCGGGAAGGGCTAGGGTACGAGCAGTACTTC.

This chain links TRBV27 with TRBJ2-5; tentative D call: TRBD2 (5 bases). The V end was cut by 4 bases, the J end by 5 bases, with 20 bases between. CDR1 is MNHEY, CDR2 SMNVEV, per germline (reference sequence). The CDR3 has 16 amino acids. The CDR3: CASSSGWSSYPETQYF. In DNA, the CDR3 is TGTGCCAGCAGTTCGGGATGGTCTAGCTACCCGGAGACCCAGTACTTC.

This clonotype occurred many times. V usage is TRBV2 and J usage is TRBJ2-5; 8 bases line up with TRBD2. Germline CDR1 reads SNHLY; CDR2 reads FYNNEI. The CDR3 loop spans 18 amino acids. Trimming took 1 base from V and 2 from J; bases not matched to a gene: 12. The CDR3 region is CASSEDLWWRGEQETQYF. The CDR3 bases are TGTGCCAGCAGTGAAGACCTCTGGTGGCGGGGGGAGCAAGAGACCCAGTACTTC.

The chain is built from TRBV29-1 and TRBJ2-5; D might be TRBD1 (6 bases). Germline CDR1 SQVTM, CDR2 ANQGSEA. This CDR3 region has 14 residues. V dropped 4 bases and J dropped 1 base, with 13 bases sitting between them. Here the CDR3 reads CSVGAGALQETQYF. For the CDR3, the DNA is TGCAGCGTTGGAGCAGGGGCCCTCCAAGAGACCCAGTACTTC.

This clonotype was seen ten or more times. The chain employs TRBV25-1 and TRBJ1-2, with 7 positions matching TRBD1. There are 12 residues in the CDR3. Losses at the gene ends were 6 bases for V and 10 bases for J; bases not matched to a gene: 8. CDR1 MGHDK and CDR2 SYGVNS come from the germline V gene. CDR3 nucleotides: TGTGCCAGCAGCCCGACAGGGACCGACTACACCTTC. Amino acids: CASSPTGTDYTF.

The J gene is TRBJ2-7, the V gene TRBV7-6; a possible D gene is TRBD1 (6 bases). The V and J ends lost 1 base and 2 bases respectively, with 6 bases between them. The CDR3 length is 13 residues. CDR1 SGHVS and CDR2 FNYEAQ come from the germline V gene. CDR3 region: CASSLEGAYEQYF. The CDR3 DNA reads as TGTGCCAGCAGCTTAGAGGGGGCCTACGAGCAGTACTTC. Based on the CDR3 plus reference TRBV7-6 and TRBJ2-7, the full variable domain is GAGVSQSPRYKVTKRGQDVALRCDPISGHVSLYWYRQALGQGPEFLTYFNYEAQQDKSGLPNDRFSAERPEGSISTLTIQRTEQRDSAMYRCASSLEGAYEQYFGPGTRLTVT.

This clonotype has at least ten counts. This chain uses TRBV7-9 with TRBJ2-3, with 8 bases that match TRBD2. The CDR3 is 16 amino acids. Per germline, CDR1 SEHNR and CDR2 FQNEAQ (reference sequence). V shed 1 base, J shed 4 bases, and the junction held 7 bases outside the gene matches. This chain's CDR3 is CASSLVPAGAADTQYF. For the CDR3, the DNA is TGTGCCAGCAGCTTAGTTCCAGCGGGAGCTGCAGATACGCAGTATTTT.

Ten or more counts support this clonotype. This chain links TRBV20-1 with TRBJ2-7; D could derive from TRBD1 or TRBD2 (6 bases each). This CDR3 spans 15 amino acids. Germline V gives CDR1 DFQATT, CDR2 SNEGSKA (reference sequence). V lost 6 bases to trimming and J lost 5 bases, with 23 bases between them. In DNA, the CDR3 is TGCAGTGCCTACGGGACATTTTTAGGAGGGGACGAGCAGTACTTC. Its protein product is CSAYGTFLGGDEQYF.

This clonotype was counted at least ten times. V gene TRBV7-2 combines with J gene TRBJ2-7; the D gene could be TRBD1 or TRBD2 (5 bases each). Germline V gene sequence: CDR1 SGHTA, CDR2 FQGNSA. Trimming left V 1 base short and J 6 bases short, with 19 bases between. This CDR3 region has 16 residues. CDR3 in DNA: TGTGCCAGCAGCTTAGACGCCCCCGGGACGGACGGCGAGCAGTACTTC. It yields the protein CASSLDAPGTDGEQYF.

This clonotype was seen many times. The chain has TRBV27 and TRBJ1-1; D gene unclear. The V end was cut by 3 bases, the J end by 8 bases, with 13 bases between. Germline assignment: CDR1 MNHEY and CDR2 SMNVEV (reference sequence). This CDR3 has 13 residues. This CDR3 is CASSFGIPGEAFF. The CDR3 DNA reads TGTGCCAGCAGTTTTGGGATACCGGGCGAAGCTTTCTTT.

This clonotype was observed at least ten times. The chain links TRBV4-1 to TRBJ2-2; 12 nucleotides line up with TRBD1. The CDR3 spans 17 residues. Losses at the gene ends were 2 bases for V and 8 bases for J; bases not matched to a gene: 9. Germline values: CDR1 MGHRA, CDR2 YSYEKL. CDR3 bases: TGCGCCAGCAGCCAACTTACCCGGGACAGGGGGCTGGGGGAGCTGTTTTTT. Its translation is CASSQLTRDRGLGELFF.

In this sample, this clonotype is medium-sized (0.01 to 0.1%). The genes are TRBV29-1 and TRBJ1-1; TRBD1 aligns across 9 bases. Trimming cost V 4 bases and J 4 bases; bases outside gene matches: 4. The CDR3 consists of 13 residues. Germline V gene lookup returns CDR1 SQVTM and CDR2 ANQGSEA. The CDR3 DNA reads as TGCAGCGTTGCGGGACAGGGTAGCACTGAAGCTTTCTTT. Translating gives CSVAGQGSTEAFF. Using reference TRBV29-1 and TRBJ1-1 for the parts outside the CDR3, the full variable domain is SAVISQKPSRDICQRGTSLTIQCQVDSQVTMMFWYRQQPGQSLTLIATANQGSEATYESGFVIDKFPISRPNLTFSTLTVSNMSPEDSSIYLCSVAGQGSTEAFFGQGTRLTVV.

This clonotype has ten or more counts. The rearrangement joins TRBV2 to TRBJ1-5; D may be TRBD1 (6 bases). The germline V and J ends were trimmed by 6 bases and 0 bases, with 12 bases remaining between them. The CDR3 runs 15 residues. Per germline, CDR1 SNHLY and CDR2 FYNNEI. In DNA form, the CDR3 reads TGTGCCAGCAGACCACAGGGATATAGCAATCAGCCCCAGCATTTT. Translated, it gives CASRPQGYSNQPQHF.

This clonotype has at least ten counts. The chain has TRBV9 and TRBJ2-7; D call uncertain. V dropped 0 bases and J dropped 2 bases, with 6 bases sitting between them. CDR1 and CDR2 from the germline V gene are SGDLS and YYNGEE. The CDR3 has 13 residues. The CDR3 bases are TGTGCCAGCAGCGTAGAGGACGCCTACGAGCAGTACTTC. It translates to CASSVEDAYEQYF.

This clonotype was seen many times. The V call is TRBV5-4, the J call TRBJ2-5, with 7 bases fitting TRBD2. V shed 1 base and J 2 bases; nucleotides not matched to a gene: 8. The CDR3 spans 16 residues. Germline V gives CDR1 SGHNT, CDR2 YYREEE (reference sequence). Written as DNA, the CDR3 is TGTGCCAGCAGCTTGTTTGGCGGGGGATTTCAAGAGACCCAGTACTTC. It is translated as CASSLFGGGFQETQYF.

The rearrangement joins TRBV14 to TRBJ2-7; TRBD2 agrees at 10 bases. Germline assignment: CDR1 SGHDN and CDR2 FVKESK. This CDR3 spans 14 amino acids. The ends lost 2 bases at V and 5 bases at J; junction bases unmatched: 3. This chain's CDR3 is CASSQLAGVDEQYF. Here the CDR3 DNA reads TGTGCCAGCAGCCAACTAGCGGGGGTTGACGAGCAGTACTTC.